This TCR beta chain stems from a study of CD8 T cells in Susac syndrome. As regards this clonotype: Its matching antigen is unknown.

Notes on the study in general: As the study acknowledged, the number of individuals in its TCR sequencing and HLA analysis was relatively small.

With random hexamers, roughly 0.45 to 1 ug RNA was reverse transcribed. TCRdb ran MiXCR on the immunoSEQ multiplex PCR reads and lists one entry per CDR3 protein. The data show around 130,000 distinct CDR3 sequences, roughly 94% seen once. The specimen was CD8+ T cells from PBMCs. This clonotype originated in a human donor with Susac syndrome.

The CDR3 reads CASSPHGTGAQETQYF. The CDR3 DNA is TGTGCCAGCAGCCCCCACGGGACAGGGGCCCAAGAGACCCAGTACTTC. The chain joins TRBV13 to TRBJ2-5, with 10 nucleotides matching TRBD1. V lost 5 bases, J lost 1 base, and 7 bases stayed unmatched. Germline CDR1 reads PRHDT; CDR2 reads FYEKMQ (reference sequence). The CDR3 is made up of 16 amino acids.